The rows below give T cell receptor beta chains drawn from one sample of a study of blood T cell repertoires in COVID-19. Some clones are missing from TCRdb's copy, which holds only in-frame ones; the method was immunoSEQ multiplex PCR. Here the sample spans over 60,000 clones, around 90% being singletons. Sequenced input: peripheral blood. Receptor source: a man aged 50-60 years with acute or convalescent COVID-19. Both conserved end residues are part of each CDR3. Each record gives: J gene, V gene, clone size, D gene, CDR3 DNA, CDR3 protein. The D gene is left open where the match is weak. Expanded clones get a size class; other rows say once, few or many, or leave the size out.

j_call: TRBJ2-1
v_call: TRBV5-1
clone_size: NA
d_call: TRBD2
cdr3_nt: TGCGCCAGCAGCCCCCGACTAGCGGGAGATGAGCAGTTCTTC
cdr3_aa: CASSPRLAGDEQFF

j_call: TRBJ2-1
v_call: TRBV7-2
clone_size: NA
d_call: TRBD1
cdr3_nt: TGTGCCAGCAGCTGGGGACAGGGAACGGGCAATGAGCAGTTCTTC
cdr3_aa: CASSWGQGTGNEQFF

j_call: TRBJ2-4
v_call: TRBV19
clone_size: few
d_call: TRBD2
cdr3_nt: TGTGCCAGTAGTATTAGAGCGGGGAACAAAAACATTCAGTACTTC
cdr3_aa: CASSIRAGNKNIQYF

j_call: TRBJ1-5
v_call: TRBV19
clone_size: NA
d_call: NA
cdr3_nt: TGTGCCAGTAGTACGGGGGGGCTGTTAAGCAATCAGCCCCAGCATTTT
cdr3_aa: CASSTGGLLSNQPQHF

j_call: TRBJ1-2
v_call: TRBV4-3
clone_size: once
d_call: NA
cdr3_nt: TGCGCCAGCAGCCAAGATGCGGGGCAGTACTATGGCTACACCTTC
cdr3_aa: CASSQDAGQYYGYTF

j_call: TRBJ1-1
v_call: TRBV19
clone_size: NA
d_call: NA
cdr3_nt: TGTGCCAGTAGATATAGGGACACCGTGAACACTGAAGCTTTCTTT
cdr3_aa: CASRYRDTVNTEAFF

j_call: TRBJ2-1
v_call: TRBV11-1
clone_size: NA
d_call: TRBD2
cdr3_nt: TGTGCCAGCAGCTCAGAGGGCCTAGCGGGAGTTAATGAGCAGTTCTTC
cdr3_aa: CASSSEGLAGVNEQFF

j_call: TRBJ2-5
v_call: TRBV18
clone_size: NA
d_call: NA
cdr3_nt: TGTGCCAGCTCATCAAAAGAGACCCAGTACTTC
cdr3_aa: CASSSKETQYF

j_call: TRBJ1-2
v_call: TRBV6-6
clone_size: once
d_call: TRBD1
cdr3_nt: TGTGCCAGCAGTCCGGGACAGGGTGGGGAAGTTGGCTACACCTTC
cdr3_aa: CASSPGQGGEVGYTF

j_call: TRBJ1-2
v_call: TRBV2
clone_size: NA
d_call: NA
cdr3_nt: TGTGCCAGCGGGACAATCTATGGCTACACCTTC
cdr3_aa: CASGTIYGYTF

j_call: TRBJ1-6
v_call: TRBV5-6
clone_size: NA
d_call: TRBD1
cdr3_nt: TGTGCCAGCAGCTTGGAACAGGGGGCGCGGAATTCACCCCTCCACTTT
cdr3_aa: CASSLEQGARNSPLHF

j_call: TRBJ1-1
v_call: TRBV19
clone_size: NA
d_call: TRBD1
cdr3_nt: TGTGCCAGTTTCGGGACAGGCAACACTGAAGCTTTCTTT
cdr3_aa: CASFGTGNTEAFF

j_call: TRBJ2-1
v_call: TRBV7-2
clone_size: NA
d_call: NA
cdr3_nt: TGTGCCAGCAGCGCCCCGGGCGTAGGACTATACAATGAGCAGTTCTTC
cdr3_aa: CASSAPGVGLYNEQFF

j_call: TRBJ1-6
v_call: TRBV5-8
clone_size: NA
d_call: NA
cdr3_nt: TGTGCCAGCAGCTTCCAGGGCCCCACCTATAATTCACCCCTCCACTTT
cdr3_aa: CASSFQGPTYNSPLHF

j_call: TRBJ2-1
v_call: TRBV9
clone_size: NA
d_call: TRBD2
cdr3_nt: TGTGCCAGCAGCTTAACCCCCGGGACTAGCGGGATTGACTCCTACAATGAGCAGTTCTTC
cdr3_aa: CASSLTPGTSGIDSYNEQFF

j_call: TRBJ2-3
v_call: TRBV11-3
clone_size: NA
d_call: TRBD2
cdr3_nt: TGTGCCAGCAGCGAACGACTAGCGGGAGTAGCAGATACGCAGTATTTT
cdr3_aa: CASSERLAGVADTQYF

j_call: TRBJ1-3
v_call: TRBV19
clone_size: NA
d_call: TRBD1
cdr3_nt: TGTGCCAGTAGTATCCCTCTGGACAGGGGGCTAGGAAACACCATATATTTT
cdr3_aa: CASSIPLDRGLGNTIYF

j_call: TRBJ2-3
v_call: TRBV4-2
clone_size: NA
d_call: TRBD2
cdr3_nt: TGTGCCAGCAGCCATAGAAGCGGGAGAGATGGAGATACGCAGTATTTT
cdr3_aa: CASSHRSGRDGDTQYF

j_call: TRBJ2-5
v_call: TRBV30
clone_size: once
d_call: NA
cdr3_nt: TGTGCCTGGAGCGTTCTACAGGGAAGCGGAGAGACCCAGTACTTC
cdr3_aa: CAWSVLQGSGETQYF

j_call: TRBJ2-7
v_call: TRBV7-8
clone_size: NA
d_call: TRBD1
cdr3_nt: TGTGCCAGCAGCTTAGCTTGGGGACAGGGCAACGAGCAGTACTTC
cdr3_aa: CASSLAWGQGNEQYF

j_call: TRBJ2-7
v_call: TRBV15
clone_size: once
d_call: NA
cdr3_nt: TGTGCCACCAGCCGCCTAAACGAGCAGTACTTC
cdr3_aa: CATSRLNEQYF

j_call: TRBJ1-5
v_call: TRBV2
clone_size: NA
d_call: NA
cdr3_nt: TGTGCCAGCAGTTGGGCCAGTCGGAATCAGCCCCAGCATTTT
cdr3_aa: CASSWASRNQPQHF

j_call: TRBJ2-5
v_call: TRBV18
clone_size: NA
d_call: NA
cdr3_nt: TGTGCCAGCTCACCGGGGACAACCGAGACCCAGTACTTC
cdr3_aa: CASSPGTTETQYF

j_call: TRBJ1-3
v_call: TRBV5-1
clone_size: NA
d_call: TRBD1
cdr3_nt: TGCGCCAGCAGTACAGGGGCTGGAAACACCATATATTTT
cdr3_aa: CASSTGAGNTIYF

j_call: TRBJ2-3
v_call: TRBV2
clone_size: NA
d_call: TRBD2
cdr3_nt: TGTGCCAGCAGTCGAGCGGGAGGGGCAGATACGCAGTATTTT
cdr3_aa: CASSRAGGADTQYF

j_call: TRBJ2-5
v_call: TRBV9
clone_size: few
d_call: NA
cdr3_nt: TGTGCCAGCAGCCCACACCCCCTTGGCGGTCAAGAGACCCAGTACTTC
cdr3_aa: CASSPHPLGGQETQYF

j_call: TRBJ2-3
v_call: TRBV6-5
clone_size: once
d_call: NA
cdr3_nt: TGTGCCAGTAGACAGTCTACAGATACGCAGTATTTT
cdr3_aa: CASRQSTDTQYF

j_call: TRBJ1-4
v_call: TRBV19
clone_size: NA
d_call: NA
cdr3_nt: TGTGCCAGTAGGGGATCCAGGACGATTGCGGGGGAAAAACTGTTTTTT
cdr3_aa: CASRGSRTIAGEKLFF

j_call: TRBJ1-1
v_call: TRBV6-5
clone_size: NA
d_call: NA
cdr3_nt: TGTGCCAGCGGGGACAAAAGGAACACTGAAGCTTTCTTT
cdr3_aa: CASGDKRNTEAFF

j_call: TRBJ1-4
v_call: TRBV4-1
clone_size: NA
d_call: NA
cdr3_nt: TGCGCCAGCAGCCTTACAGGGTATAATGAAAAACTGTTTTTT
cdr3_aa: CASSLTGYNEKLFF

j_call: TRBJ2-1
v_call: TRBV18
clone_size: NA
d_call: TRBD2
cdr3_nt: TGTGCCAGCTCACTGGCGGGAGGGCCTTATGAGCAGTTCTTC
cdr3_aa: CASSLAGGPYEQFF

j_call: TRBJ2-5
v_call: TRBV7-9
clone_size: NA
d_call: TRBD1
cdr3_nt: TGTGCCAGCAGCCCGGGACAGGGCTTGGAGACCCAGTACTTC
cdr3_aa: CASSPGQGLETQYF

j_call: TRBJ2-7
v_call: TRBV4-1
clone_size: NA
d_call: TRBD2
cdr3_nt: TGCGCCAGCAGCCAACGTACTAGCGGGAGTTACTACGAGCAGTACTTC
cdr3_aa: CASSQRTSGSYYEQYF

j_call: TRBJ2-7
v_call: TRBV10-1
clone_size: NA
d_call: TRBD1
cdr3_nt: TGCGCCAGCAGCTCTAGGACAGGGATCCACGAGCAGTACTTC
cdr3_aa: CASSSRTGIHEQYF

j_call: TRBJ2-5
v_call: TRBV5-1
clone_size: NA
d_call: TRBD1
cdr3_nt: TGCGCCAGCAGATCTGGGACAGGGGTATTCCAAGAGACCCAGTACTTC
cdr3_aa: CASRSGTGVFQETQYF

j_call: TRBJ2-7
v_call: TRBV27
clone_size: NA
d_call: TRBD1
cdr3_nt: TGTGCCAGCAGCTTCTTACAGGGGGCTTTCTACGAGCAGTACTTC
cdr3_aa: CASSFLQGAFYEQYF

j_call: TRBJ1-6
v_call: TRBV9
clone_size: NA
d_call: NA
cdr3_nt: TGTGCCAGCAGCGTAGCTCCGGGACACCGATATAATTCACCCCTCCACTTT
cdr3_aa: CASSVAPGHRYNSPLHF

j_call: TRBJ1-2
v_call: TRBV19
clone_size: NA
d_call: TRBD1
cdr3_nt: TGTGCCAGTAGTCCCGGGACAGGGAATGGCTACACCTTC
cdr3_aa: CASSPGTGNGYTF

j_call: TRBJ2-5
v_call: TRBV5-1
clone_size: NA
d_call: NA
cdr3_nt: TGCGCCAGCAGCTTGGCGGGGAACCAAGAGACCCAGTACTTC
cdr3_aa: CASSLAGNQETQYF

j_call: TRBJ2-7
v_call: TRBV30
clone_size: NA
d_call: TRBD2
cdr3_nt: TGTGCCTGGAGTCTGGTAGCGGGAGGCCCCTACGAGCAGTACTTC
cdr3_aa: CAWSLVAGGPYEQYF

j_call: TRBJ1-1
v_call: TRBV18
clone_size: NA
d_call: NA
cdr3_nt: TGTGCCAGCCGGACAGTGAACACTGAAGCTTTCTTT
cdr3_aa: CASRTVNTEAFF

j_call: TRBJ2-3
v_call: TRBV3-1/TRBV3-2
clone_size: NA
d_call: TRBD2
cdr3_nt: TGTGCCAGCAGCCCCCGGTGGCTAGCGGGAGGGTCGGGCACAGATACGCAGTATTTT
cdr3_aa: CASSPRWLAGGSGTDTQYF

j_call: TRBJ1-5
v_call: TRBV30
clone_size: few
d_call: TRBD1
cdr3_nt: TGTGCCTGGAGTGTTACCGGGGACAGGGCGGTAAGCAATCAGCCCCAGCATTTT
cdr3_aa: CAWSVTGDRAVSNQPQHF

j_call: TRBJ2-1
v_call: TRBV19
clone_size: few
d_call: NA
cdr3_nt: TGTGCCAGTAGACTTGGGGCAGTACAAGGCAATGAGCAGTTCTTC
cdr3_aa: CASRLGAVQGNEQFF

j_call: TRBJ1-3
v_call: TRBV7-2
clone_size: NA
d_call: TRBD1
cdr3_nt: TGTGCCAGCAGATTCGACAGGGGGCCGGGAAACACCATATATTTT
cdr3_aa: CASRFDRGPGNTIYF

j_call: TRBJ2-2
v_call: TRBV29-1
clone_size: NA
d_call: NA
cdr3_nt: TGCAGCGTGAGGAGGGCCGGGACCGGGGAGCTGTTTTTT
cdr3_aa: CSVRRAGTGELFF

j_call: TRBJ2-7
v_call: TRBV7-9
clone_size: NA
d_call: NA
cdr3_nt: TGTGCCAGCAGCAAACCTTCGGACAGTCGTCCCTACGAGCAGTACTTC
cdr3_aa: CASSKPSDSRPYEQYF

j_call: TRBJ2-7
v_call: TRBV5-1
clone_size: NA
d_call: TRBD1
cdr3_nt: TGCGCCAGCAGCATGACAGGGGTTGAGCAGTACTTC
cdr3_aa: CASSMTGVEQYF

j_call: TRBJ2-1
v_call: TRBV19
clone_size: NA
d_call: TRBD1
cdr3_nt: TGTGCCAGTAGTATACGAGGGGGCTTGTACAATGAGCAGTTCTTC
cdr3_aa: CASSIRGGLYNEQFF

j_call: TRBJ1-4
v_call: TRBV7-5
clone_size: NA
d_call: NA
cdr3_nt: TGTGTCAGAAGGGACTCCCGGTGGCCCAATGAAAAACTGTTTTTT
cdr3_aa: CVRRDSRWPNEKLFF

j_call: TRBJ1-3
v_call: TRBV15
clone_size: NA
d_call: NA
cdr3_nt: TGTGCCACCAGCAGAGATCGGGGGGAGGGAAACACCATATATTTT
cdr3_aa: CATSRDRGEGNTIYF

j_call: TRBJ1-1
v_call: TRBV7-2
clone_size: NA
d_call: TRBD1
cdr3_nt: TGTGCCAGCAGAGGCAGGGGGGAACACACTGAAGCTTTCTTT
cdr3_aa: CASRGRGEHTEAFF

j_call: TRBJ1-5
v_call: TRBV6-1
clone_size: NA
d_call: NA
cdr3_nt: TGTGCCAGCAGTGAAGGGGAGCGGGGCATAGGGCATTTT
cdr3_aa: CASSEGERGIGHF

j_call: TRBJ2-7
v_call: TRBV2
clone_size: NA
d_call: TRBD1
cdr3_nt: TGTGCCAGCAAGAGGGACAGCACCTACGAGCAGTACTTC
cdr3_aa: CASKRDSTYEQYF

j_call: TRBJ2-1
v_call: TRBV7-2
clone_size: NA
d_call: NA
cdr3_nt: TGTGCCAGCAGCCCCGCCAGGGGCTACAATGAGCAGTTCTTC
cdr3_aa: CASSPARGYNEQFF